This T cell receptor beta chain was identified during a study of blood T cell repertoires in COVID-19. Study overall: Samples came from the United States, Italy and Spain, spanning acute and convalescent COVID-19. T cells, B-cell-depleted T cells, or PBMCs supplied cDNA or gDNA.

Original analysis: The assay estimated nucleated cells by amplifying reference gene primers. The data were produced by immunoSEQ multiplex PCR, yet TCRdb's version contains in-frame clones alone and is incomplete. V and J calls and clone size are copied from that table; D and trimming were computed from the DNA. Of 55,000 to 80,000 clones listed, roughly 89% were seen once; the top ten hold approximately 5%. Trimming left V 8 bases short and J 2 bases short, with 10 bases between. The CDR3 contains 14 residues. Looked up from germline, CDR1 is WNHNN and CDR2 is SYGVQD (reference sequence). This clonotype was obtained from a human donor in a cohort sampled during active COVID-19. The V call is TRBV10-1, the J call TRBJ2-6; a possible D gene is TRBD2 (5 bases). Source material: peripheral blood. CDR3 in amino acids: CASGLGAGANVLTF. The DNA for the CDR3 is TGCGCCAGCGGCCTCGGGGCTGGGGCCAACGTCCTGACTTTC.